This T cell receptor beta chain was obtained from a study of Graves' ophthalmopathy and Graves' hyperthyroidism. Points from the study as a whole: Blood also contained most of the expanded thyroid clonotypes above 0.001 frequency.

As to this clonotype: Its cognate antigen is unknown.

With 4 bases removed from V and 4 bases from J, the gap between germline ends came to 17 bases. This CDR3 has 16 residues. The germline V gene has CDR1 SGDLS and CDR2 YYNGEE. RNA served as the template for amplifying TCR beta CDR3 regions. Investigators did first-round RT-PCR with HTBI primers, then second-round multiplex PCR. TCRdb called the multiplex PCR reads again in MiXCR, with one record for every CDR3 protein. Here the sample spans 600,000 to 700,000 distinct CDR3 sequences, about 38% being singletons. Sequences were obtained from peripheral blood. The gene calls are TRBV9 and TRBJ2-2; D is unresolved. The origin of this receptor is an adult man with Graves' ophthalmopathy. The CDR3 here is CASSPTYRTSTGELFF. The CDR3 region has the DNA TGTGCCAGCAGCCCCACCTACCGGACCAGCACCGGGGAGCTGTTTTTT.